The 30 T cell receptor beta chains in this list originate from one sample, sequenced in a study of beta chain features in type 1 diabetes. The entirety of the isolated RNA underwent reverse transcription, so expressed TCRB transcripts were sequenced. The assay was immunoSEQ multiplex PCR, and TCRdb's table has in-frame clones only and misses some. The table lists 300,000 to 400,000 clones, approximately 8% of them singletons. What was sequenced was central memory CD4+ T cells from blood. The origin of the receptors is a woman aged 18-30 years in good health.

This clone was picked up a small number of times. This sequence joins TRBV6-6 and TRBJ2-5; TRBD1 matches 7 bases. Germline V gene sequence: CDR1 MNHNY, CDR2 SVGAGI (reference sequence). V lost 1 base to trimming and J lost 5 bases; unmatched junction nucleotides: 10. CDR3 length: 16 amino acids. The CDR3 DNA follows: TGTGCCAGCAGTTACTACGGGGACAGAGGGCGGGAGACCCAGTACTTC. Translation gives CASSYYGDRGRETQYF.

This clone has only a few counts. The chain combines TRBV5-4 with TRBJ2-5; 11 bases are shared with TRBD2. Trimming cost V 5 bases and J 3 bases; bases outside gene matches: 3. Germline lookup yields CDR1 SGHNT and CDR2 YYREEE (reference sequence). This CDR3 is built from 14 residues. CDR3 residues: CASSKGLAEETQYF. CDR3 nucleotide sequence: TGTGCCAGCAGTAAGGGACTAGCGGAAGAGACCCAGTACTTC.

The chain recombines TRBV18 with TRBJ1-2; 8 positions agree with TRBD1. Germline values: CDR1 KGHSH, CDR2 LQKENI. The CDR3 extends over 12 amino acids. V lost 6 bases, J lost 11 bases, and 8 bases stayed unmatched. CDR3 region: CASSLDRATYTF. In DNA, the CDR3 is TGTGCCAGCTCTCTGGACAGGGCAACTTACACCTTC.

The chain combines TRBV10-3 with TRBJ2-1; D is possibly TRBD2 (6 bases). Germline V gene sequence: CDR1 ENHRY, CDR2 SYGVKD. The germline V and J ends were trimmed by 6 bases and 6 bases, with 9 bases remaining between them. The CDR3 is 12 residues long. The CDR3 here is CAIRKGGNEQFF. The CDR3 region has the DNA TGTGCCATCAGAAAGGGAGGCAATGAGCAGTTCTTC.

Many counts were recorded for this clone. The V and J genes are TRBV7-8 and TRBJ1-5; D remains unclear. This CDR3 has 14 residues. The V end was cut by 4 bases, the J end by 3 bases, with 10 bases between. CDR1 and CDR2 from the germline V gene are SGHVS and FQNEAQ. Written as DNA, the CDR3 is TGTGCCAGCAGCTCGGACTTGAACAATCAGCCCCAGCATTTT. Its protein is CASSSDLNNQPQHF. The variable domain in full, with the rest retrieved from reference TRBV7-8 and TRBJ1-5, is GAGVSQSPRYKVAKRGQDVALRCDPISGHVSLFWYQQALGQGPEFLTYFQNEAQLDKSGLPSDRFFAERPEGSVSTLKIQRTQQEDSAVYLCASSSDLNNQPQHFGDGTRLSIL.

This clone was picked up a small number of times. The chain is built from TRBV5-1 and TRBJ2-3; 12 bases line up with TRBD2. The CDR3 sequence is 16 residues long. Germline assignment: CDR1 SGHRS and CDR2 YFSETQ. The V and J ends lost 4 bases and 9 bases, in that order; junction bases with no gene match: 12. The CDR3 sequence: CASSQHTSGRMGTQYF. The CDR3 nucleotides read TGCGCCAGCAGCCAACACACTAGCGGGAGGATGGGCACGCAGTATTTT.

The chain links TRBV10-1 to TRBJ2-3, with 7 bases matching TRBD1. Germline values: CDR1 WNHNN, CDR2 SYGVQD (reference sequence). V shed 4 bases and J 4 bases; nucleotides not matched to a gene: 2. The CDR3 spans 13 residues. The CDR3 DNA sequence: TGCGCCAGCAGTGTGCAGGGGGCAGATACGCAGTATTTT. Translation gives CASSVQGADTQYF.

The chain uses TRBV5-1 and TRBJ2-3; 9 bases map to TRBD2. The CDR3 spans 13 residues. Per the germline V gene, CDR1 is SGHRS and CDR2 is YFSETQ. Trimming cost V 5 bases and J 5 bases; bases outside gene matches: 3. Here the CDR3 DNA reads TGCGCCAGCAGTAGCGGGAGAGTAGATACGCAGTATTTT. This translates into CASSSGRVDTQYF.

This clone was seen only a few times. At the DNA level, this CDR3 is encoded by other sequences in the same sample as well. The rearrangement joins TRBV9 to TRBJ1-1; D is perhaps TRBD1 (6 bases). Germline CDR1 reads SGDLS; CDR2 reads YYNGEE. The V and J ends lost 2 bases and 3 bases respectively, with 8 bases between them. The CDR3 runs to 13 residues. The CDR3 DNA is TGTGCCAGCAGCGTGGGGGGCCACACTGAAGCTTTCTTT. Translating it yields CASSVGGHTEAFF.

The chain has TRBV5-1 and TRBJ2-2; 8 bases agree with TRBD1. Trimming cost V 5 bases and J 3 bases; bases outside gene matches: 0. The CDR3 contains 13 residues. Germline V gene lookup returns CDR1 SGHRS and CDR2 YFSETQ. The CDR3 region is CASRTGDTGELFF. CDR3 in DNA: TGCGCCAGCAGGACAGGGGACACCGGGGAGCTGTTTTTT. The full variable domain, rest sourced from reference TRBV5-1 and TRBJ2-2, is KAGVTQTPRYLIKTRGQQVTLSCSPISGHRSVSWYQQTPGQGLQFLFEYFSETQRNKGNFPGRFSGRQFSNSRSEMNVSTLELGDSALYLCASRTGDTGELFFGEGSRLTVL.

This clone was recorded a few times. The chain couples TRBV11-3 to TRBJ2-5; D remains ambiguous. This CDR3 region has 13 residues. With 1 base removed from V and 0 bases from J, the gap between germline ends came to 3 bases. Germline V CDR1 and CDR2: SGHNT, YENEEA. This CDR3 is CASSLGHQETQYF. DNA of the CDR3: TGTGCCAGCAGCTTAGGACACCAAGAGACCCAGTACTTC.

The sample holds a few counts of this clone. The chain has TRBV7-2 and TRBJ2-1; 7 nucleotides match TRBD2. V shed 5 bases, J shed 0 bases, and the junction held 10 bases outside the gene matches. This CDR3 has 17 residues. CDR1 is SGHTA, CDR2 FQGNSA, per germline. CDR3 bases: TGTGCCAGCAGCCCCAAACTAGCGCCGAGCTCCTACAATGAGCAGTTCTTC. Protein: CASSPKLAPSSYNEQFF.

This clone was observed a handful of times. This sequence joins TRBV4-3 and TRBJ2-1; D is possibly TRBD1 or TRBD2 (6 bases each). Germline CDR1 and CDR2: LGHNA and YSLEER. CDR3 size: 17 residues. V was pared by 1 base and J by 1 base, with 14 bases between. CDR3 coding DNA: TGCGCCAGCAGCCAAGTTGGGGGCGGGAAGTCCTACAATGAGCAGTTCTTC. Protein product: CASSQVGGGKSYNEQFF.

The rearrangement uses TRBV6-1 and TRBJ2-7; D ambiguous. Trimming removed 5 bases at V and 4 bases at J, with 9 bases between. The CDR3 length is 12 residues. Germline values: CDR1 MNHNS, CDR2 SASEGT. CDR3 sequence (DNA): TGTGCCAGCAGTAGCTTTGGGTACGAGCAGTACTTC. Its translation is CASSSFGYEQYF.

This rearrangement joins TRBV6-1 to TRBJ1-5; possible D gene TRBD1, 6 bases. CDR3 length: 16 residues. V was shortened by 3 bases and J by 0 bases, with 12 bases between the two germline ends. The germline V gene has CDR1 MNHNS and CDR2 SASEGT. The CDR3 reads CASSDRGGTSNQPQHF. In DNA, the CDR3 is TGTGCCAGCAGTGACAGGGGAGGAACTAGCAATCAGCCCCAGCATTTT.

This clone was detected a few times. The chain has TRBV5-1 and TRBJ2-1, with 9 bases that match TRBD2. The CDR3 runs to 15 residues. Looked up from germline, CDR1 is SGHRS and CDR2 is YFSETQ. Germline trimming cut 0 bases from V and 6 bases from J; bases unmatched to any gene: 4. The CDR3 sequence: CASSLVGGRANEQFF. CDR3 DNA: TGCGCCAGCAGCTTGGTGGGCGGGAGGGCCAATGAGCAGTTCTTC.

This clone was seen a few times. The chain combines TRBV2 with TRBJ2-3; D is unclear. V was pared by 6 bases and J by 4 bases, with 8 bases between. CDR3 length: 12 residues. Germline assignment: CDR1 SNHLY and CDR2 FYNNEI. CDR3: CASRAQADTQYF. CDR3 bases: TGTGCCAGCAGGGCCCAGGCAGATACGCAGTATTTT.

Regarding this clone: This may come from a read error, since a much larger clone is one base off. The rearrangement links TRBV28 to TRBJ1-1; D perhaps matches TRBD1 (5 bases). Germline values: CDR1 MDHEN, CDR2 SYDVKM. This CDR3 spans 13 amino acids. With 3 bases removed from V and 1 base from J, the gap between germline ends came to 6 bases. The CDR3 region has the DNA TGTGCCAGCAGTTTTCAGGGGAACACTGAAGCTTTCTTT. Amino acid sequence: CASSFQGNTEAFF.

This clone occurred a few times. The chain joins TRBV13 to TRBJ2-7; TRBD2 aligns across 10 bases. The CDR3 has 16 residues. V dropped 8 bases and J dropped 0; count of bases not matched to a gene: 10. The germline V gene encodes CDR1 PRHDT and CDR2 FYEKMQ (reference sequence). The DNA for the CDR3 is TGTGCCAGCCGGCTAGCGGGAGCAGCAACCTCCTACGAGCAGTACTTC. Its protein is CASRLAGAATSYEQYF.

The table lists this clone with a few counts. This chain links TRBV28 with TRBJ2-1; D remains ambiguous. Trimming cost V 7 bases and J 6 bases, with 10 bases left between them. Germline CDR1 and CDR2: MDHEN and SYDVKM. CDR3 size: 12 residues. CDR3 protein: CASTKPSNEQFF. The CDR3 DNA is TGTGCCAGCACGAAGCCTTCCAATGAGCAGTTCTTC.

This clone was counted between two and nine times. The chain links TRBV7-9 to TRBJ2-1; 9 nucleotides align to TRBD2. The CDR3 runs 18 residues. Germline V CDR1 and CDR2: SEHNR, FQNEAQ (reference sequence). The trim removed 5 bases at V and 9 bases at J, leaving 20 bases unmatched. The CDR3 reads CASSPLYELAGQMTEQFF. Written as DNA, the CDR3 is TGTGCCAGCAGCCCCCTCTACGAACTAGCGGGCCAAATGACTGAGCAGTTCTTC. The full variable domain, with the rest looked up from reference TRBV7-9 and TRBJ2-1, is DTGVSQNPRHKITKRGQNVTFRCDPISEHNRLYWYRQTLGQGPEFLTYFQNEAQLEKSRLLSDRFSAERPKGSFSTLEIQRTEQGDSAMYLCASSPLYELAGQMTEQFFGPGTRLTVL.

The rearrangement uses TRBV12-5 and TRBJ2-3; TRBD1 is a possible D gene (5 bases). Germline V CDR1 and CDR2: LGHNT, FRNRAP. Trimming left V 0 bases short and J 2 bases short, with 21 bases between. The CDR3 has 19 residues. This CDR3 reads CASGLVHFGHLPPTDTQYF. CDR3 DNA: TGTGCTAGTGGTTTGGTACACTTCGGACACCTCCCCCCCACAGATACGCAGTATTTT.

The chain uses TRBV19 and TRBJ2-6; D unresolved. The germline V gene has CDR1 LNHDA and CDR2 SQIVND (reference sequence). Trimming removed 3 bases at V and 0 bases at J, with 15 bases between. The CDR3 loop spans 18 amino acids. As DNA, the CDR3 is TGTGCCAGTAGTATCACGGGTCCCCGTTACTCTGGGGCCAACGTCCTGACTTTC. It codes for CASSITGPRYSGANVLTF.

The chain employs TRBV4-3 and TRBJ2-1; a weak D match, TRBD2 (6 bases). The germline gives CDR1 LGHNA, CDR2 YSLEER. V was pared by 2 bases and J by 0 bases, with 17 bases between. This CDR3 region has 18 residues. The DNA of the CDR3 is TGCGCCAGCAGCCAAACCCGGGACTCGAGGAGCTCCTACAATGAGCAGTTCTTC. Translating gives CASSQTRDSRSSYNEQFF.

CDR3 in DNA: TGTGCCAGCAGCTTAGGTTTTCGAGGACAGGGCTACGAGCAGTACTTC. Its protein product is CASSLGFRGQGYEQYF. The V and J genes are TRBV7-8 and TRBJ2-7, with 8 bases identical to TRBD1. The CDR3 totals 16 residues. Trimming at V came to 1 base and at J to 3 bases, leaving 8 bases not matched to a gene. Germline V gene data show CDR1 as SGHVS and CDR2 as FQNEAQ.

This chain joins TRBV28 and TRBJ1-2; D remains unclear. The V end was cut by 2 bases, the J end by 4 bases, with 8 bases between. This CDR3 is built from 13 residues. Per germline, CDR1 MDHEN and CDR2 SYDVKM. The CDR3 is CASSLPEIYGYTF. The CDR3 DNA reads as TGTGCCAGCAGTTTACCAGAAATCTATGGCTACACCTTC.

The V gene is TRBV6-5, the J gene TRBJ1-3; D not certain. The length of the CDR3 is 12 residues. Per germline, CDR1 MNHEY and CDR2 SVGAGI. Between the trimmed V and J ends, which lost 6 bases and 2 bases, there was a span of 5 bases. For the CDR3, the DNA is TGTGCCAGCAGCAACCCTGGAAACACCATATATTTT. Translated, it gives CASSNPGNTIYF.

V usage is TRBV7-2 and J usage is TRBJ2-5; no firm D call. Trimming took 5 bases from V and 4 from J, leaving 11 bases between them. The germline V gene has CDR1 SGHTA and CDR2 FQGNSA. The CDR3 has 13 residues. The CDR3 loop is CASSLPWGETQYF. The CDR3 region has the DNA TGTGCCAGCAGCCTTCCTTGGGGAGAGACCCAGTACTTC.

The chain joins TRBV7-9 to TRBJ2-7, with 8 positions matching TRBD1. The junction had 11 bases not matched to a gene; V was cut back by 5 bases and J by 5 bases. This CDR3 has 15 amino acids. The germline gives CDR1 SEHNR, CDR2 FQNEAQ (reference sequence). CDR3 bases: TGTGCCAGCAGCCTCCGCGACAGGGGTCCCAACGAGCAGTACTTC. Translated: CASSLRDRGPNEQYF. Together with reference TRBV7-9 and TRBJ2-7, the CDR3 gives the full variable domain: DTGVSQNPRHKITKRGQNVTFRCDPISEHNRLYWYRQTLGQGPEFLTYFQNEAQLEKSRLLSDRFSAERPKGSFSTLEIQRTEQGDSAMYLCASSLRDRGPNEQYFGPGTRLTVT.

This clone appeared a few times. The gene calls are TRBV7-6 and TRBJ1-6; D not certain. V lost 5 bases and J 10 bases, leaving 15 bases between the germline ends. CDR1 and CDR2 from the germline V gene are SGHVS and FNYEAQ. This CDR3 contains 14 residues. The CDR3 coding sequence is TGTGCCAGCAGCCCGAATCAAGGGCGCTCACCCCTCCACTTT. Protein product: CASSPNQGRSPLHF.